A selection of T cell receptor beta chains follows, all from one sample in a study of CD8 T cells in ankylosing spondylitis. TCRdb fed the 5' RACE reads into MiXCR, producing one record per CDR3 protein. The sample yields about 240,000 distinct CDR3 sequences, around 10% seen once. The sequencing sample was made of blood, either unsorted or a sorted T cell fraction (not recorded which). The receptors originated from a male donor with ankylosing spondylitis or in good health (not recorded which). CDR3s leave out the opening cysteine and the closing phenylalanine or tryptophan. Fields, in order: V gene, J gene, D gene, CDR3 protein. The D gene is left open where the match is weak.

TRBV30,TRBJ2-3,TRBD2,AWSLAGLRGTQY
TRBV9,TRBJ1-1,NA,ASSVVRGGSEAF
TRBV12-3/TRBV12-4,TRBJ2-2,TRBD2,ASSFSGGVTGELF
TRBV7-2,TRBJ2-7,TRBD1,ASSLGGQGVYEQY
TRBV28,TRBJ1-4,NA,ASSAPSRVILF
TRBV5-1,TRBJ2-3,TRBD1,ASTSRDSVTDTQY
TRBV5-1,TRBJ1-1,TRBD1,ASSPLQGEDTEAF
TRBV10-3,TRBJ2-3,TRBD2,AISDAPPGLETDTQY
TRBV5-1,TRBJ2-7,NA,ASSFSSPSNEQY
TRBV2,TRBJ2-3,NA,ASSEGGVRTDTQY
TRBV27,TRBJ1-3,NA,ASAGNGNTIY
TRBV5-1,TRBJ1-2,TRBD1,ASSLITFGTANGYT